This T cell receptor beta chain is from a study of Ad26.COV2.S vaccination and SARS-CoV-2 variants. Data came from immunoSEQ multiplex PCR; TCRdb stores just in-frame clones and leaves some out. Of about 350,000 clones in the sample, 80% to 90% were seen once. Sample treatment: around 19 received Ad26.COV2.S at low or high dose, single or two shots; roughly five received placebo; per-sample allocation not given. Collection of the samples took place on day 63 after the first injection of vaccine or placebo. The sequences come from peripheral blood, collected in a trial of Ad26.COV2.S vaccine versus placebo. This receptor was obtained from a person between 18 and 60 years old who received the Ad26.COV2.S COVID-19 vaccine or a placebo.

CDR3 coding DNA: TGTGCCAGCAGCTTGCCACAGGGGGGCTATGGCTACACCTTC. It codes for CASSLPQGGYGYTF. The chain has TRBV5-4 and TRBJ1-2; 8 bases agree with TRBD1. CDR3 length: 14 residues. Trimming removed 1 base from V and 4 bases from J; junction bases left unmatched: 3. Germline V gene sequence: CDR1 SGHNT, CDR2 YYREEE (reference sequence).